Listed here are 30 T cell receptor beta chains from one sample, sequenced in a study of cytomegalovirus exposure and HLA in healthy donors. The PCR made use of 60 Vbeta and 13 Jbeta primers. Sequencing was performed with immunoSEQ multiplex PCR; in TCRdb, only in-frame clones are kept and a portion is missing. The table includes around 33,000 clones, 40% to 50% detected once. The sample taken for sequencing was PBMCs. The receptors were gathered from a woman in her forties or fifties in good health and CMV-seronegative.

This chain uses TRBV7-2 with TRBJ2-1; 10 nucleotides align to TRBD2. CDR1 is SGHTA, CDR2 FQGNSA, per germline. The V gene end was trimmed by 5 bases and the J gene end by 7 bases; junction bases not matched to a gene: 5. The CDR3 is 14 amino acids. The CDR3 coding sequence is TGTGCCAGCAGCCCCGAGCGGGGGGGTAATGAGCAGTTCTTC. It yields the protein CASSPERGGNEQFF.

This clone has a handful of counts. This rearrangement joins TRBV1 to TRBJ2-3; the table's D call TRBD2 went unverified against the DNA. TRBV1 is noted as a pseudogene. The CDR3 runs to 18 residues. CDR3: CTSSQETSGGQEADTQYF. The DNA of the CDR3 is TGCACCAGCAGCCAAGAAACTAGCGGGGGGCAAGAGGCAGATACGCAGTATTTT.

The gene calls are TRBV7-9 and TRBJ2-2, with D maybe TRBD2 (5 bases). The length of the CDR3 is 13 residues. The germline V gene encodes CDR1 SEHNR and CDR2 FQNEAQ (reference sequence). Trimming took 5 bases from V and 6 from J, leaving 10 bases between them. The CDR3 DNA reads as TGTGCCAGCAGCCGACCCGGGGCCGGGGAGCTGTTTTTT. Residues: CASSRPGAGELFF.

This chain uses TRBV7-9 with TRBJ2-3, with TRBD2 matching over 11 bases. Trimming took 1 base from V and 3 from J; bases not matched to a gene: 0. The CDR3 has 15 residues. Germline CDR1 and CDR2: SEHNR and FQNEAQ (reference sequence). CDR3 sequence (DNA): TGTGCCAGCAGCTTAGGACTAGCGGGGACAGATACGCAGTATTTT. Residues: CASSLGLAGTDTQYF. Full variable domain (rest looked up from reference TRBV7-9 and TRBJ2-3): DTGVSQNPRHKITKRGQNVTFRCDPISEHNRLYWYRQTLGQGPEFLTYFQNEAQLEKSRLLSDRFSAERPKGSFSTLEIQRTEQGDSAMYLCASSLGLAGTDTQYFGPGTRLTVL.

The chain employs TRBV19 and TRBJ1-2; no reliable D call. Germline V gene lookup returns CDR1 LNHDA and CDR2 SQIVND (reference sequence). Trimming took 6 bases from V and 3 from J, leaving 14 bases between them. This CDR3 region has 14 residues. The CDR3 DNA reads TGTGCCAGTAGGAAAGAGGGCACCCACTATGGCTACACCTTC. This codes for CASRKEGTHYGYTF.

The count of this clone is one. V is TRBV21-1 and J is TRBJ2-1; TRBD1, the D gene given by the table, was not confirmed from the DNA. TRBV21-1 is flagged as a pseudogene. This CDR3 region has 13 residues. As DNA, the CDR3 is TGTGCCAGTGATGACAGCACAGACAATGAGCAGCTCTTC. Translation: CASDDSTDNEQLF.

V usage is TRBV9 and J usage is TRBJ1-4; TRBD1 matches 8 bases. The CDR3 sequence is 15 residues long. Germline loops: CDR1 SGDLS, CDR2 YYNGEE. The ends lost 4 bases at V and 4 bases at J; junction bases unmatched: 6. The CDR3 is CASSPRDRLNEKLFF. CDR3 DNA: TGTGCCAGCAGCCCCCGGGACAGGCTTAATGAAAAACTGTTTTTT. Filled out from reference TRBV9 and TRBJ1-4, the complete variable domain reads DSGVTQTPKHLITATGQRVTLRCSPRSGDLSVYWYQQSLDQGLQFLIQYYNGEERAKGNILERFSAQQFPDLHSELNLSSLELGDSALYFCASSPRDRLNEKLFFGSGTQLSVL.

The sample holds a few counts of this clone. This rearrangement joins TRBV6-1 to TRBJ2-7; 9 bases fit TRBD2. The V segment lost 7 bases and the J segment 3 bases; nucleotides outside the gene matches: 10. Looked up from germline, CDR1 is MNHNS and CDR2 is SASEGT. The CDR3 consists of 15 residues. CDR3 residues: CASNMGRGGLYEQYF. Written as DNA, the CDR3 is TGTGCCAGCAACATGGGGCGGGGGGGCCTCTACGAGCAGTACTTC.

Regarding this clone: Its ends do not fully match the called genes, so a read error is possible. The chain recombines TRBV4-2 with TRBJ2-3; TRBD2 matches 8 bases. The CDR3 is made up of 15 amino acids. The germline V gene encodes CDR1 LGHNA and CDR2 YNFKEQ. CDR3 nucleotide sequence: TGTGCCAGCAGACAAGTCGGGGGGGGCACAGATACGCAGTATTTT. The encoded protein is CASRQVGGGTDTQYF.

This clone was picked up one time. The CDR3 DNA is TGTGCCAGCAGTTTGGGCCCCAACGACAGAAGGGGACTAGCCCATTCCGGCGCCGGGGAGCTGTTTTTT. Protein: CASSLGPNDRRGLAHSGAGELFF. This sequence joins TRBV28 and TRBJ2-2; TRBD2 matches at 9 bases. The CDR3 is 23 residues long. The junction had 29 bases not matched to a gene; V was cut back by 3 bases and J by 6 bases. CDR1 and CDR2 (germline): MDHEN, SYDVKM.

The chain recombines TRBV29-1 with TRBJ2-1, with 8 nucleotides matching TRBD2. The junction had 10 bases not matched to a gene; V was cut back by 2 bases and J by 4 bases. The germline V gene encodes CDR1 SQVTM and CDR2 ANQGSEA. The CDR3 covers 16 residues. The CDR3: CSVERGSGGGYNEQFF. In nucleotides, the CDR3 is TGCAGCGTTGAAAGGGGGAGCGGGGGAGGGTACAATGAGCAGTTCTTC.

For the CDR3, the DNA is TGCGCCAGCAGCTATCCTAGCGGGAGCAAACAAGAGACCCAGTACTTC. This encodes CASSYPSGSKQETQYF. J is TRBJ2-5 and V is TRBV5-1, with 10 nucleotides matching TRBD2. This CDR3 has 16 amino acids. After removal of 3 bases from V and 2 bases from J, the junction contained 7 bases not matched to a gene. Germline CDR1 and CDR2: SGHRS and YFSETQ.

The J gene is TRBJ2-1, the V gene TRBV14; 9 nucleotides agree with TRBD2. This CDR3 has 18 amino acids. Germline CDR1 and CDR2: SGHDN and FVKESK. The V segment lost 2 bases and the J segment 0 bases; nucleotides outside the gene matches: 8. For the CDR3, the DNA is TGTGCCAGCAGCCAACTAGCGGGGCGGAGCAGCTCCTACAATGAGCAGTTCTTC. Its translation is CASSQLAGRSSSYNEQFF.

This chain uses TRBV30 with TRBJ2-2, with 7 bases identical to TRBD1. CDR1 and CDR2 (germline): GTSNPN, SVGIG (reference sequence). The CDR3 contains 15 residues. The ends lost 4 bases at V and 5 bases at J; junction bases unmatched: 10. The CDR3 DNA follows: TGTGCCTGGATCCGGACGGACAGGCGAACCGGGGAGCTGTTTTTT. It codes for CAWIRTDRRTGELFF.

The sample holds a few counts of this clone. The chain combines TRBV5-4 with TRBJ1-4; TRBD1 agrees at 8 bases. There are 17 residues in the CDR3. With V trimmed by 0 bases and J by 7 bases, 11 bases remained unmatched. The germline gives CDR1 SGHNT, CDR2 YYREEE (reference sequence). The CDR3, as DNA: TGTGCCAGCAGCTTGGCCGGACAGGGAAACACCGTTGAAAAACTGTTTTTT. Amino acid sequence: CASSLAGQGNTVEKLFF.

The V gene is TRBV7-9, the J gene TRBJ1-3; D is unresolved. The CDR3 sequence is 13 residues long. Trimming pared 3 bases from V and 8 bases from J, leaving 11 bases between. Germline-derived CDR1 and CDR2 are SEHNR and FQNEAQ (reference sequence). The CDR3 DNA is TGTGCCAGCAGCTTGAGCAGCCGGGACACCATATATTTT. Its protein product is CASSLSSRDTIYF.

This clone was found once. The rearrangement uses TRBV27 and TRBJ2-6; TRBD2 might be the D (5 bases). Germline CDR1 is MNHEY and CDR2 is SMNVEV (reference sequence). The CDR3 is 15 residues long. Trimming took off 5 bases at V and 1 base at J, with 9 bases between the two ends. The DNA of the CDR3 is TGTGCCAGCAGTGGGAGCGTTTCTGGGGCCAACGTCCTGACTTTC. This gives the protein CASSGSVSGANVLTF.

This chain joins TRBV18 and TRBJ2-7; 7 bases are a match to TRBD2. The germline CDR1 and CDR2 sequences are KGHSH and LQKENI. V lost 3 bases and J lost 0; bases outside the gene matches: 8. There are 16 residues in the CDR3. CDR3 bases: TGTGCCAGCTCACCCCTGCCGGGACTAAGCTCCTACGAGCAGTACTTC. Its translation: CASSPLPGLSSYEQYF.

In its sample, this clone was seen once. This sequence joins TRBV6-6 and TRBJ1-5; 7 bases fit TRBD1. Germline V gene data show CDR1 as MNHNY and CDR2 as SVGAGI (reference sequence). V lost 5 bases to trimming and J lost 6 bases; unmatched junction nucleotides: 7. This CDR3 has 14 residues. As DNA, the CDR3 is TGTGCCAGCAGTCCCGACAGGGTGGGTCAGCCCCAGCATTTT. Amino acids: CASSPDRVGQPQHF.

V and J are TRBV28 and TRBJ1-3, with 8 bases aligning to TRBD1. Germline-derived CDR1 and CDR2 are MDHEN and SYDVKM. V lost 5 bases to trimming and J lost 2 bases; unmatched junction nucleotides: 2. CDR3 length equals 14 residues. CDR3 DNA: TGTGCCAGCAGTCTGGACAGGGCTGGAAACACCATATATTTT. Protein: CASSLDRAGNTIYF.

This clone showed up just a few times. The gene calls are TRBV10-3 and TRBJ1-5; 9 bases are shared with TRBD1. V lost 7 bases and J lost 1; bases outside the gene matches: 20. The CDR3 contains 20 residues. The germline V gene has CDR1 ENHRY and CDR2 SYGVKD. CDR3 protein: CAITPPSGTGSRRSNQPQHF. CDR3 in DNA: TGTGCCATCACCCCCCCGTCCGGGACAGGGTCGCGAAGGAGCAATCAGCCCCAGCATTTT.

The CDR3 DNA sequence: TGTGCCAGCAGCTTTAGCGGGGACTCACCAGATACGCAGTATTTT. This translates into CASSFSGDSPDTQYF. The V call is TRBV7-6, the J call TRBJ2-3; 8 bases agree with TRBD2. Trimming took 3 bases from V and 4 from J; bases not matched to a gene: 6. The CDR3 is made up of 15 amino acids. Germline CDR1 is SGHVS and CDR2 is FNYEAQ.

This clone came up once. The CDR3 coding sequence is TGTGCCACCAGCAGGGGGAGATTAATATCCGGGGAGCTGTTTTTT. This encodes CATSRGRLISGELFF. The rearrangement uses TRBV15 and TRBJ2-2; TRBD2 is a possible D gene (5 bases). Looked up from germline, CDR1 is LNHNV and CDR2 is YYDKDF (reference sequence). This CDR3 is 15 amino acids long. The ends were cut back, 3 bases at V and 6 bases at J, with 14 bases in the middle.

The sample holds a few counts of this clone. This chain joins TRBV4-2 and TRBJ2-7; 10 nucleotides line up with TRBD2. This CDR3 region has 19 residues. After removal of 1 base from V and 2 bases from J, the junction contained 14 bases not matched to a gene. Germline CDR1 and CDR2: LGHNA and YNFKEQ. The CDR3 loop is CASSQVVLGLAGETYEQYF. Here the CDR3 DNA reads TGTGCCAGCAGCCAAGTGGTGTTGGGGCTAGCGGGGGAAACCTACGAGCAGTACTTC.

V gene TRBV30 combines with J gene TRBJ2-1; 11 nucleotides align to TRBD2. The germline CDR1 and CDR2 sequences are GTSNPN and SVGIG (reference sequence). The CDR3 has 15 amino acids. V lost 0 bases to trimming and J lost 5 bases; unmatched junction nucleotides: 3. The DNA of the CDR3 is TGTGCCTGGAGTGTTCTAGCGGGAGGAAACAATGAGCAGTTCTTC. It codes for CAWSVLAGGNNEQFF.

This chain connects TRBV12-5 to TRBJ2-3; 9 positions match TRBD1. This CDR3 region has 15 residues. Germline loops: CDR1 LGHNT, CDR2 FRNRAP. The junction had 2 bases not matched to a gene; V was cut back by 4 bases and J by 0 bases. For the CDR3, the DNA is TGTGCTAGTGGTTGGACAGGGGATAGCACAGATACGCAGTATTTT. Its translation: CASGWTGDSTDTQYF.

This clone was counted only a few times. V usage is TRBV7-6 and J usage is TRBJ1-4; the D gene is possibly TRBD1 (6 bases). Germline V gene data show CDR1 as SGHVS and CDR2 as FNYEAQ. The CDR3 has 15 amino acids. V lost 5 bases and J lost 8, with 18 bases in between. In DNA form, the CDR3 reads TGTGCCAGCAGCCCCCTACAGGGTATAGGGGAAAAACTGTTTTTT. It is translated as CASSPLQGIGEKLFF.

This clone was observed a few times. The chain links TRBV25-1 to TRBJ2-7, with 8 bases that match TRBD2. The germline gives CDR1 MGHDK, CDR2 SYGVNS. Trimming removed 10 bases from V and 2 bases from J; junction bases left unmatched: 7. The CDR3 totals 13 residues. CDR3 DNA sequence: TGTGCCACCGGGAGGGACGTCCCCTACGAGCAGTACTTC. Protein product: CATGRDVPYEQYF.

This clone was seen only a few times. The chain has TRBV2 and TRBJ1-6; 9 bases fit TRBD1. This CDR3 comprises 15 residues. Germline V gene lookup returns CDR1 SNHLY and CDR2 FYNNEI. J gave up 10 bases and V 4 bases, and 8 bases lay outside the gene matches. CDR3 sequence reads: CASSGLGQGQSPLHF. CDR3 sequence (DNA): TGTGCCAGCAGTGGCTTAGGACAGGGGCAATCACCCCTCCACTTT.

V is TRBV18 and J is TRBJ1-1, with D possibly being TRBD1 (6 bases). Between the trimmed V and J ends, which lost 4 bases and 1 base, there was a span of 13 bases. The CDR3 covers 15 residues. Germline-derived CDR1 and CDR2 are KGHSH and LQKENI. DNA for the CDR3: TGTGCCAGCTCACTCGGGGGAGGGGGGAACACTGAAGCTTTCTTT. Protein sequence: CASSLGGGGNTEAFF.